A selection of T cell receptor beta chains follows, all from one sample in a study of cytomegalovirus exposure and HLA in healthy donors. Here immunoSEQ multiplex PCR was the method, and the copy in TCRdb shows in-frame clones only, minus some. The sample has under 200,000 clones, about 70% seen once. The sample consisted of PBMCs. The receptor set was obtained from a woman between 18 and 29 years old in good health and CMV-seropositive. Both conserved end residues are part of each CDR3. The D gene is left open where the match is weak. Clone size is shown for a subset of rows, as once, few, many or a class of expanded clone.

J gene: TRBJ1-2; D gene: NA; V gene: TRBV30; clone size: NA; CDR3 protein: CAWSEEVESYGYTF; CDR3 DNA: TGTGCCTGGAGCGAGGAGGTGGAGAGCTATGGCTACACCTTC
J gene: TRBJ1-4; D gene: NA; V gene: TRBV7-9; clone size: NA; CDR3 protein: CASSDGEKLFF; CDR3 DNA: TGTGCCAGCAGTGACGGGGAAAAACTGTTTTTT
J gene: TRBJ2-7; D gene: NA; V gene: TRBV19; clone size: NA; CDR3 protein: CASSLLGTLTPHEQYF; CDR3 DNA: TGTGCCAGTAGCCTCCTCGGGACATTAACCCCCCACGAGCAGTACTTC
J gene: TRBJ2-7; D gene: NA; V gene: TRBV27; clone size: NA; CDR3 protein: CASSPSAYYEQYF; CDR3 DNA: TGTGCCAGCAGTCCCTCAGCATACTACGAGCAGTACTTC
J gene: TRBJ2-5; D gene: TRBD1; V gene: TRBV18; clone size: NA; CDR3 protein: CASSHGQGNRYQETQYF; CDR3 DNA: TGTGCCAGCTCCCACGGACAGGGTAACCGGTACCAAGAGACCCAGTACTTC
J gene: TRBJ2-5; D gene: TRBD1; V gene: TRBV9; clone size: NA; CDR3 protein: CASSVGTGGLETQYF; CDR3 DNA: TGTGCCAGCAGCGTAGGGACAGGGGGCTTGGAGACCCAGTACTTC
J gene: TRBJ2-6; D gene: NA; V gene: TRBV7-9; clone size: NA; CDR3 protein: CASSLQGSLLVLTF; CDR3 DNA: TGTGCCAGCAGCTTACAGGGGTCTTTACTCGTCCTGACTTTC
J gene: TRBJ2-1; D gene: TRBD2; V gene: TRBV2; clone size: NA; CDR3 protein: CASSPGVSGGHNEQFF; CDR3 DNA: TGTGCCAGCAGCCCTGGAGTTAGCGGGGGACACAATGAGCAGTTCTTC
J gene: TRBJ2-5; D gene: NA; V gene: TRBV15; clone size: NA; CDR3 protein: CATSEGVGWGETQYF; CDR3 DNA: TGTGCCACCAGCGAGGGGGTAGGCTGGGGAGAGACCCAGTACTTC
J gene: TRBJ2-7; D gene: TRBD1; V gene: TRBV19; clone size: NA; CDR3 protein: CASSTLQGTGEQYF; CDR3 DNA: TGTGCCAGTAGTACGTTACAGGGGACGGGAGAGCAGTACTTC
J gene: TRBJ2-2; D gene: NA; V gene: TRBV13; clone size: few; CDR3 protein: CASSLNLAAGELFF; CDR3 DNA: TGTGCCAGCAGCCTTAACCTGGCGGCCGGGGAGCTGTTTTTT
J gene: TRBJ1-1; D gene: TRBD1; V gene: TRBV14; clone size: NA; CDR3 protein: CASSGQGYTEAFF; CDR3 DNA: TGTGCCAGCAGCGGACAGGGGTACACTGAAGCTTTCTTT
J gene: TRBJ1-5; D gene: TRBD1; V gene: TRBV18; clone size: few; CDR3 protein: CASSPGTGGGQPQHF; CDR3 DNA: TGTGCCAGCTCACCCGGGACAGGAGGGGGTCAGCCCCAGCATTTT
J gene: TRBJ1-2; D gene: NA; V gene: TRBV30; clone size: few; CDR3 protein: CAWSVLGTYYGYTF; CDR3 DNA: TGTGCCTGGAGTGTACTTGGGACTTATTATGGCTACACCTTC
J gene: TRBJ2-7; D gene: TRBD2; V gene: TRBV27; clone size: few; CDR3 protein: CASSLSSGSAVVEQYF; CDR3 DNA: TGTGCCAGCAGTTTATCCAGCGGGAGTGCCGTGGTCGAGCAGTACTTC
J gene: TRBJ1-1; D gene: NA; V gene: TRBV7-2; clone size: NA; CDR3 protein: CASSWGARIPEAFF; CDR3 DNA: TGTGCCAGCAGCTGGGGAGCCAGAATCCCAGAAGCTTTCTTT
J gene: TRBJ2-7; D gene: TRBD2; V gene: TRBV11-2; clone size: NA; CDR3 protein: CASSSSGGYEQYF; CDR3 DNA: TGTGCCAGCAGCTCGTCGGGGGGCTACGAGCAGTACTTC
J gene: TRBJ2-7; D gene: NA; V gene: TRBV4-3; clone size: NA; CDR3 protein: CASSQDRPGYEQYF; CDR3 DNA: TGCGCCAGCAGCCAAGATAGACCGGGCTACGAGCAGTACTTC
J gene: TRBJ1-1; D gene: NA; V gene: TRBV27; clone size: NA; CDR3 protein: CASRGQDNTEAFF; CDR3 DNA: TGTGCCAGCAGGGGACAAGACAACACTGAAGCTTTCTTT
J gene: TRBJ1-6; D gene: NA; V gene: TRBV6-6; clone size: once; CDR3 protein: CASRFEGLNSPLHF; CDR3 DNA: TGTGCCAGCAGATTTGAGGGCCTTAATTCACCCCTCCACTTT
J gene: TRBJ1-5; D gene: TRBD1; V gene: TRBV6-6; clone size: NA; CDR3 protein: CASSFKDRDPSQPQHF; CDR3 DNA: TGTGCCAGCAGTTTTAAGGACAGGGACCCCTCTCAGCCCCAGCATTTT
J gene: TRBJ2-7; D gene: NA; V gene: TRBV27; clone size: NA; CDR3 protein: CASRKDREGEQYF; CDR3 DNA: TGTGCCAGCAGGAAGGACAGGGAGGGCGAGCAGTACTTC
J gene: TRBJ1-2; D gene: NA; V gene: TRBV4-2; clone size: NA; CDR3 protein: CASRGEQGNHYGYTF; CDR3 DNA: TGTGCCAGTCGGGGGGAGCAGGGGAATCACTATGGCTACACCTTC
J gene: TRBJ2-1; D gene: NA; V gene: TRBV2; clone size: NA; CDR3 protein: CASRAEHEQFF; CDR3 DNA: TGTGCCAGCAGAGCTGAGCATGAGCAGTTCTTC
J gene: TRBJ2-1; D gene: TRBD2; V gene: TRBV19; clone size: NA; CDR3 protein: CASTPSGVHNEQFF; CDR3 DNA: TGTGCCAGTACCCCTAGCGGGGTCCACAATGAGCAGTTCTTC
J gene: TRBJ1-1; D gene: NA; V gene: TRBV27; clone size: NA; CDR3 protein: CASSYTGLNTEAFF; CDR3 DNA: TGTGCCAGCAGTTACACAGGGCTAAACACTGAAGCTTTCTTT
J gene: TRBJ1-3; D gene: NA; V gene: TRBV15; clone size: NA; CDR3 protein: CATSRDRYSGNTIYF; CDR3 DNA: TGTGCCACCAGCAGAGATAGATACTCTGGAAACACCATATATTTT
J gene: TRBJ2-1; D gene: TRBD2; V gene: TRBV27; clone size: few; CDR3 protein: CASIGASGDYNEQFF; CDR3 DNA: TGTGCCAGCATTGGGGCTAGCGGAGACTACAATGAGCAGTTCTTC
J gene: TRBJ1-2; D gene: NA; V gene: TRBV4-1; clone size: NA; CDR3 protein: CASSQGDSRYGYTF; CDR3 DNA: TGCGCCAGCAGCCAAGGCGACAGCCGCTATGGCTACACCTTC
J gene: TRBJ2-1; D gene: TRBD2; V gene: TRBV9; clone size: NA; CDR3 protein: CASSPRTSGLFEQFF; CDR3 DNA: TGTGCCAGCAGCCCCAGGACTAGCGGGTTGTTTGAGCAGTTCTTC
J gene: TRBJ2-2; D gene: NA; V gene: TRBV11-3; clone size: NA; CDR3 protein: CASSSRGNTGELFF; CDR3 DNA: TGTGCCAGCAGCTCCCGGGGAAACACCGGGGAGCTGTTTTTT
J gene: TRBJ1-1; D gene: NA; V gene: TRBV6-5; clone size: NA; CDR3 protein: CASSYNRFTEAFF; CDR3 DNA: TGTGCCAGCAGTTATAATCGGTTCACTGAAGCTTTCTTT
J gene: TRBJ1-2; D gene: TRBD1; V gene: TRBV28; clone size: NA; CDR3 protein: CASSRQGAGYGYTF; CDR3 DNA: TGTGCCAGCAGTCGACAGGGGGCAGGCTATGGCTACACCTTC
J gene: TRBJ2-7; D gene: NA; V gene: TRBV5-4; clone size: few; CDR3 protein: CASSSDTTYEQYF; CDR3 DNA: TGTGCCAGCAGCTCGGACACTACCTACGAGCAGTACTTC
J gene: TRBJ2-5; D gene: NA; V gene: TRBV5-6; clone size: NA; CDR3 protein: CASSSGSGETQYF; CDR3 DNA: TGTGCCAGCAGCTCCGGGTCGGGGGAGACCCAGTACTTC
J gene: TRBJ2-1; D gene: TRBD2; V gene: TRBV2; clone size: few; CDR3 protein: CASSELSGRANEQFF; CDR3 DNA: TGTGCCAGCAGTGAGCTTAGCGGGAGGGCCAATGAGCAGTTCTTC
J gene: TRBJ2-2; D gene: NA; V gene: TRBV6-1; clone size: few; CDR3 protein: CSSRGGAGELFF; CDR3 DNA: TGTTCCTCCCGCGGGGGCGCCGGGGAGCTGTTTTTT
J gene: TRBJ2-1; D gene: NA; V gene: TRBV4-3; clone size: few; CDR3 protein: CASSQEEGVSYNEQFF; CDR3 DNA: TGCGCCAGCAGCCAAGAAGAGGGGGTCTCCTACAATGAGCAGTTCTTC
J gene: TRBJ2-7; D gene: NA; V gene: TRBV5-4; clone size: NA; CDR3 protein: CASTESKVTTSPHEQYF; CDR3 DNA: TGTGCCAGCACGGAGTCGAAAGTTACTACCTCGCCCCACGAGCAGTACTTC
J gene: TRBJ2-7; D gene: TRBD2; V gene: TRBV6-5; clone size: NA; CDR3 protein: CASSSPSGRASHEQYF; CDR3 DNA: TGTGCCAGCAGTTCCCCCTCCGGGAGGGCTAGTCACGAGCAGTACTTC
J gene: TRBJ2-1; D gene: TRBD1; V gene: TRBV7-3; clone size: NA; CDR3 protein: CASSMDRSSYNEQFF; CDR3 DNA: TGTGCCAGCAGCATGGACAGGAGCTCCTACAATGAGCAGTTCTTC
J gene: TRBJ2-4; D gene: NA; V gene: TRBV18; clone size: few; CDR3 protein: CASSPGGILNIQYF; CDR3 DNA: TGTGCCAGCTCACCGGGCGGGATTCTAAACATTCAGTACTTC